Listed below are T cell receptor beta chains from one sample, sequenced in a study of read filtering for tumor transcriptome and immune sequencing. TCRdb reprocessed the reads with MiXCR, giving one entry per CDR3 protein. Here the sample spans about 58,000 distinct CDR3 sequences, roughly 12% being singletons. The sequenced material came from a population of CD138-negative cells sorted from bone marrow. Receptor source: a donor aged 40 or over with multiple myeloma. CDR3s include the opening cysteine and the closing phenylalanine or tryptophan. A D gene is named only where the DNA matches it firmly. Some rows mark clone size as missing; the rest say once, few, many or name a class of expanded clone.

J	V	D	size	CDR3	DNA
TRBJ2-7	TRBV3-1	-	many	CASSLNPRGGEQYF	TGTGCCAGCAGCCTAAACCCCAGGGGGGGCGAGCAGTACTTC
TRBJ1-4	TRBV6-2/TRBV6-3	TRBD1	many	CASSRPTGAGEKLFF	TGTGCCAGCAGTCGCCCCACAGGGGCGGGTGAAAAACTGTTTTTT
TRBJ1-1	TRBV6-2/TRBV6-3	-	many	CASTIIRNTEAFF	TGTGCCAGCACCATTATAAGGAACACTGAAGCTTTCTTT
TRBJ2-5	TRBV4-1	-	few	CASSPGARAQETQYF	TGCGCCAGCAGCCCCGGAGCGAGGGCCCAAGAGACCCAGTACTTC
TRBJ1-5	TRBV6-2/TRBV6-3	-	many	CASSYFGGASGQPQHF	TGTGCCAGCAGTTATTTCGGGGGGGCTAGTGGGCAGCCCCAGCATTTT
TRBJ1-2	TRBV11-1	-	-	CASSLSPARGYTF	TGTGCCAGCAGCTTAAGTCCTGCTCGTGGCTACACCTTC
TRBJ1-1	TRBV6-5	-	many	CASSYLGVRTEAFF	TGTGCCAGCAGTTACCTGGGGGTTAGGACTGAAGCTTTCTTT
TRBJ2-7	TRBV10-3	TRBD1	many	CAIGRDSSYEQYF	TGTGCCATCGGCCGGGACAGCTCCTACGAGCAGTACTTC
TRBJ2-1	TRBV27	-	many	CASSLIQGGYNEQFF	TGTGCCAGCAGTTTAATACAGGGAGGGTACAATGAGCAGTTCTTC
TRBJ2-7	TRBV5-1	-	many	CASRPALPSSYEQYF	TGCGCCAGCAGACCAGCATTACCGAGCTCCTACGAGCAGTACTTC
TRBJ1-1	TRBV3-1	-	many	CASSLGNWNTEAFF	TGTGCCAGCAGCCTCGGGAATTGGAACACTGAAGCTTTCTTT
TRBJ2-5	TRBV27	-	many	CASSFRGRETQYF	TGTGCCAGCAGTTTCAGGGGACGCGAGACCCAGTACTTC
TRBJ1-4	TRBV4-1	TRBD1	many	CASSPREGRQGTNEKLFF	TGCGCCAGCAGCCCCCGGGAGGGGAGACAGGGGACTAATGAAAAACTGTTTTTT
TRBJ1-5	TRBV5-1	-	-	CASSFGGNQPQHF	TGCGCCAGCAGCTTTGGGGGCAATCAGCCCCAGCATTTT
TRBJ2-3	TRBV5-5	-	many	CASSAGRTDTQYF	TGTGCCAGCAGCGCGGGTCGCACAGATACGCAGTATTTT
TRBJ2-5	TRBV29-1	TRBD1	few	CSVQGTGGLRETQYF	TGCAGCGTCCAAGGCACAGGGGGCCTCCGGGAGACCCAGTACTTC
TRBJ2-1	TRBV7-3	-	medium-sized	CASSLIAVGRGLYNEQFF	TGTGCCAGCAGCTTAATAGCGGTGGGCAGGGGCCTATACAATGAGCAGTTCTTC
TRBJ2-7	TRBV20-1	-	many	CSANRGQLGEQYF	TGCAGTGCTAACAGAGGACAGCTTGGCGAGCAGTACTTC
TRBJ2-3	TRBV5-1	-	many	CASSSGSSTDTQYF	TGCGCCAGCAGCTCGGGATCTAGCACAGATACGCAGTATTTT
TRBJ2-7	TRBV14	-	-	CASSQEDSYEQYF	TGTGCCAGCAGCCAAGAGGACTCCTACGAGCAGTACTTC
TRBJ2-3	TRBV19	TRBD1	many	CASRTGVEDTQYF	TGTGCCAGTCGGACAGGGGTGGAAGATACGCAGTATTTT
TRBJ2-5	TRBV6-6	-	many	CASSYSLVRQETQYF	TGTGCCAGCAGTTACTCCCTTGTCAGGCAAGAGACCCAGTACTTC
TRBJ1-5	TRBV28	TRBD1	many	CASSLLGTETSNQPQHF	TGTGCCAGCAGTCTCCTTGGGACAGAGACTAGCAATCAGCCCCAGCATTTT
TRBJ2-1	TRBV2	-	many	CASRRADNEQFF	TGTGCCAGCAGGAGAGCGGACAATGAGCAGTTCTTC
TRBJ2-3	TRBV7-9	TRBD2	-	CASRSSGGGDTQYF	TGTGCCAGCAGGTCTAGCGGGGGGGGGGATACGCAGTATTTT
TRBJ1-2	TRBV12-2	-	many	CASRPLGEFCGYTF	TGTGCAAGTCGCCCTCTTGGGGAGTTCTGTGGCTACACCTTC
TRBJ2-7	TRBV6-5	-	many	CASSYDRFYEQYF	TGTGCCAGCAGTTACGACAGGTTTTACGAGCAGTACTTC
TRBJ2-4	TRBV11-2	-	many	CASSPMPLGKNIQYF	TGTGCCAGCAGCCCAATGCCGCTGGGCAAAAACATTCAGTACTTC
TRBJ2-2	TRBV25-1	TRBD1	many	CASTRGPGGSTGELFF	TGTGCCAGCACCAGGGGCCCAGGGGGTTCCACCGGGGAGCTGTTTTTT
TRBJ2-3	TRBV11-3	-	few	CASSLDGEDTQYF	TGTGCCAGCAGCTTAGATGGGGAGGATACGCAGTATTTT
TRBJ2-2	TRBV5-1	-	many	CASSLDPPEKYAGELFF	TGCGCCAGCAGCTTGGACCCCCCAGAGAAATATGCCGGGGAGCTGTTTTTT
TRBJ1-1	TRBV5-1	-	many	CASSEITGTDLPEAFF	TGCGCCAGCTCTGAAATAACGGGAACCGATCTTCCTGAAGCTTTCTTT
TRBJ1-2	TRBV23-1	-	few	CATIPQERTTVSNYGYTF	TGCGCCACAATACCCCAAGAAAGGACGACAGTTTCGAACTATGGCTACACCTTC
TRBJ2-2	TRBV7-3	TRBD2	few	CASSLRPSGDIPVKNTGELFF	TGTGCCAGCAGCTTAAGGCCTAGCGGAGATATACCCGTTAAGAACACCGGGGAGCTGTTTTTT
TRBJ2-2	TRBV7-8	-	-	CASSRRDLIATGELFF	TGTGCCAGCAGCCGCCGGGACTTAATCGCCACCGGGGAGCTGTTTTTT
TRBJ2-5	TRBV29-1	TRBD2	many	CSAGGAETQYF	TGCAGCGCCGGGGGGGCGGAGACCCAGTACTTC
TRBJ2-1	TRBV7-3	TRBD1	many	CASSPGTERGNKQFF	TGTGCCAGCAGCCCCGGGACAGAGAGGGGCAATAAGCAGTTCTTC
TRBJ2-3	TRBV11-2	TRBD2	-	CASSLVKRGWAERGNTQYF	TGTGCCAGCAGCTTAGTTAAGCGGGGGTGGGCGGAGAGGGGAAATACGCAGTATTTT
TRBJ2-5	TRBV2	-	many	CASSVRGGVEETQYF	TGTGCCAGCAGTGTGAGGGGTGGGGTAGAAGAGACCCAGTACTTC
TRBJ1-2	TRBV20-1	TRBD1	many	CSARELRQGPTEFNYGYTF	TGCAGTGCTAGAGAGCTCCGACAGGGGCCGACAGAATTTAACTATGGCTACACCTTC